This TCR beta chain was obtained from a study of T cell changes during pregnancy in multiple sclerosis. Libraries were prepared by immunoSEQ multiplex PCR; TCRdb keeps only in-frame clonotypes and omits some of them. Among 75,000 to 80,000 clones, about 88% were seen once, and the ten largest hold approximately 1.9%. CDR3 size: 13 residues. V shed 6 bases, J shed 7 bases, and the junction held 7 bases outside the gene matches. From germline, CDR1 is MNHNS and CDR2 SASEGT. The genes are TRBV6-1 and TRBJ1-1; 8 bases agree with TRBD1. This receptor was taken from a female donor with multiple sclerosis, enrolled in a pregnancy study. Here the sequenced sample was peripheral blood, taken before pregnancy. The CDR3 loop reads CASRVGQGDEAFF. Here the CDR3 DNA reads TGTGCCAGCAGGGTCGGACAGGGTGATGAAGCTTTCTTT.